Following are 18 T cell receptor beta chains from one sample sequenced in a study of blood T cells in healthy people across ages. A second about 6 to 11 cycle PCR used barcoded and J-beta primers. TCRdb recomputed calls from the 5' RACE reads with MiXCR, one row per CDR3 protein. The repertoire includes about 290,000 distinct CDR3 sequences, roughly 26% of them detected once, and 29% sits in the top ten. Sequencing was carried out using blood. These TCRs come from a woman aged 70-85 years in good health.

The chain is built from TRBV4-1 and TRBJ2-2; a possible D gene is TRBD2 (6 bases). Trimming left V 0 bases short and J 0 bases short, with 14 bases between. CDR1 is MGHRA, CDR2 YSYEKL, per germline. The CDR3 has 18 residues. CDR3 region: CASSQEGPSVANTGELFF. CDR3 sequence (DNA): TGCGCCAGCAGCCAAGAGGGGCCTAGCGTAGCGAACACCGGGGAGCTGTTTTTT.

The chain links TRBV12-3 or TRBV12-4 to TRBJ1-4; tentative D call: TRBD1 (5 bases). V was cut by 3 bases and J by 4 bases, with 15 bases left in between. There are 16 residues in the CDR3. The CDR3 bases are TGTGCCAGCAGTTTGTCCCGGGGCCGGGATAATGAAAAACTGTTTTTT. Residues: CASSLSRGRDNEKLFF.

The V and J genes are TRBV4-1 and TRBJ1-1; D gene unclear. The CDR3 runs 15 residues. Germline CDR1 and CDR2: MGHRA and YSYEKL. V gave up 1 base and J gave up 0 bases, with 9 bases separating them. CDR3 nucleotides: TGCGCCAGCAGCCAAGTCTACGGGGTGAACACTGAAGCTTTCTTT. Residues: CASSQVYGVNTEAFF.

The chain links TRBV9 to TRBJ2-1; D possibly corresponds to TRBD2 (6 bases). Germline lookup yields CDR1 SGDLS and CDR2 YYNGEE. The germline V and J ends were trimmed by 3 bases and 0 bases, with 13 bases remaining between them. The length of the CDR3 is 16 residues. CDR3: CASSGRMGGSYNEQFF. The CDR3 DNA sequence: TGTGCCAGCAGCGGACGAATGGGGGGCTCCTACAATGAGCAGTTCTTC.

This rearrangement joins TRBV5-5 to TRBJ2-3; D call uncertain. The germline gives CDR1 SGHKS, CDR2 YYEKEE (reference sequence). The CDR3 covers 16 residues. V lost 1 base and J lost 0, with 12 bases in between. The CDR3 loop reads CASSLLPTPSTDTQYF. The CDR3 DNA is TGTGCCAGCAGCTTGTTACCGACACCTAGCACAGATACGCAGTATTTT.

The chain combines TRBV6-6 with TRBJ2-2, with D perhaps TRBD1 (5 bases). This CDR3 has 13 amino acids. Germline assignment: CDR1 MNHNY and CDR2 SVGAGI (reference sequence). V dropped 7 bases and J dropped 3 bases, with 9 bases sitting between them. This CDR3 is CASKQEYTGELFF. The DNA for the CDR3 is TGTGCCAGCAAACAGGAATACACCGGGGAGCTGTTTTTT.

This clonotype has more than one count but fewer than ten. The V and J genes are TRBV7-8 and TRBJ1-4; the match to TRBD1 covers 11 bases. The CDR3 spans 14 residues. In germline, CDR1 is SGHVS, CDR2 FQNEAQ. Trimming took 5 bases from V and 5 from J; bases not matched to a gene: 1. In nucleotides, the CDR3 is TGTGCCAGCAGCCGGGACAGGGGGAATGAAAAACTGTTTTTT. Translation gives CASSRDRGNEKLFF.

CDR3 nucleotide sequence: TGTGCCAGCAGCCAAGATTTACAGGGAGGCGGCTACACCTTC. It codes for CASSQDLQGGGYTF. The rearrangement links TRBV14 to TRBJ1-2; D possibly corresponds to TRBD1 (6 bases). The CDR3 totals 14 residues. The germline CDR1 and CDR2 sequences are SGHDN and FVKESK. V was pared by 0 bases and J by 8 bases, with 13 bases between.

In its sample, this clonotype was seen many times. The chain recombines TRBV29-1 with TRBJ1-2, with D possibly TRBD1 on 5 matching bases. This CDR3 region has 12 residues. Germline V gene lookup returns CDR1 SQVTM and CDR2 ANQGSEA. V was clipped by 4 bases and J by 8 bases, with 14 bases between them. The CDR3 nucleotides are TGCAGCGTTGGGCGGGGGTCTGGAGGCTACACCTTC. Its protein product is CSVGRGSGGYTF.

This clonotype was counted only a few times. The V call is TRBV11-2, the J call TRBJ2-5; D assignment may be TRBD1 or TRBD2 (5 bases each). Trimming removed 5 bases from V and 5 bases from J, with 18 bases in between. The CDR3 covers 15 residues. Germline V gives CDR1 SGHAT, CDR2 FQNNGV. The CDR3 nucleotides are TGTGCCAGCAGCCCGGGGACCAACCGGTGGGAGACCCAGTACTTC. Its protein product is CASSPGTNRWETQYF.

V is TRBV12-3 or TRBV12-4 and J is TRBJ1-2; no firm D call. The CDR3 contains 12 residues. Trimming took off 1 base at V and 8 bases at J, with 8 bases between the two ends. CDR3 coding DNA: TGTGCCAGCAGTTTAGTTTTACGCGGCTACACCTTC. Its protein is CASSLVLRGYTF.

This clonotype was seen ten or more times. V is TRBV5-5 and J is TRBJ1-2; 8 nucleotides agree with TRBD1. Germline V gene lookup returns CDR1 SGHKS and CDR2 YYEKEE (reference sequence). J was trimmed by 6 bases and V by 0 bases; bases with no gene match: 7. The CDR3 extends over 15 amino acids. CDR3 amino acids: CASSLVAGGWNGYTF. The CDR3 nucleotides read TGTGCCAGCAGCTTGGTAGCAGGGGGCTGGAATGGCTACACCTTC.

The V and J genes are TRBV6-2 or TRBV6-3 and TRBJ2-2; 9 bases match TRBD1. CDR1 is MNHEY, CDR2 SVGEGT, per germline. This CDR3 is built from 16 residues. Trimming removed 5 bases from V and 0 bases from J; junction bases left unmatched: 4. The CDR3: CASSQDRGTNTGELFF. DNA for the CDR3: TGTGCCAGCAGTCAGGACAGGGGCACGAACACCGGGGAGCTGTTTTTT.

This chain connects TRBV6-2 or TRBV6-3 to TRBJ1-1; a weak D match, TRBD1 (6 bases). Germline assignment: CDR1 MNHEY and CDR2 SVGEGT. This CDR3 has 14 residues. Trimming removed 9 bases at V and 6 bases at J, with 20 bases between. The chain's CDR3 is CASGNGGTISEAFF. CDR3 in DNA: TGTGCCAGTGGCAACGGGGGCACCATCTCTGAAGCTTTCTTT.

This clonotype has just a few counts. This chain uses TRBV12-3 or TRBV12-4 with TRBJ1-2; D not certain. Deletions cut 6 bases from V and 4 bases from J, with 15 bases between. The CDR3 consists of 14 residues. The CDR3 is CASSALLSSYGYTF. The CDR3 DNA reads TGTGCCAGCAGCGCCTTACTGAGTTCCTATGGCTACACCTTC.

The chain links TRBV11-2 to TRBJ1-1; D call uncertain. This CDR3 is built from 14 residues. Germline assignment: CDR1 SGHAT and CDR2 FQNNGV. Trimming removed 2 bases from V and 5 bases from J, with 12 bases in between. The CDR3 bases are TGTGCCAGCAGCTTAAGTGTTGGTCGGACTGAAGCTTTCTTT. Its protein product is CASSLSVGRTEAFF.

The sample holds a few counts of this clonotype. CDR3 sequence (DNA): TGCGCCAGCAGTGAACAGGGTATTGACTCCTACAATGAGCAGTTCTTC. It translates to CASSEQGIDSYNEQFF. This chain uses TRBV5-1 with TRBJ2-1; D is perhaps TRBD1 (6 bases). CDR3 length equals 16 residues. The germline V gene encodes CDR1 SGHRS and CDR2 YFSETQ. V was trimmed by 5 bases and J by 0 bases, leaving 15 bases between them.

The chain carries TRBV9 and TRBJ1-4; D unclear. Germline-derived CDR1 and CDR2 are SGDLS and YYNGEE. CDR3 size: 14 residues. V was cut by 1 base and J by 5 bases, with 9 bases left in between. CDR3 loop: CASSVSRVNEKLFF. DNA for the CDR3: TGTGCCAGCAGCGTATCCAGAGTAAATGAAAAACTGTTTTTT.